Listed below are T cell receptor beta chains from one sample, sequenced in a study of blood T cells in healthy people across ages. TCRdb reanalysed the 5' RACE reads using MiXCR and keeps one entry per CDR3 protein. The sample has about 640,000 distinct CDR3 sequences; under 70% are singletons. Sequenced material: blood. The receptors shown here come from a man aged 55 to 70 in good health. The CDR3 runs from the conserved cysteine through the conserved F or W. The order of the fields is V gene, D gene, CDR3 protein. A D gene is named only where the DNA matches it firmly.

TRBV19,-,CASSMVLGGTEAFF
TRBV20-1,TRBD1,CSARDRTGGYGYTF
TRBV4-2,-,CASSQDGGLGGYTF
TRBV7-2,-,CASSLVGDIAYEQYF
TRBV2,TRBD1,CASSGTGGSSGANVLTF
TRBV11-2,TRBD2,CASSFTGGQETQYF
TRBV10-3,-,CAISAVAKNIQYF
TRBV6-4,TRBD1,CASSDTGTGENTEAFF
TRBV7-2,TRBD1,CASSLGPGGQGGGYTF
TRBV24-1,-,CATSDLLISYEQYF
TRBV2,-,CASSDVPRGEQYF
TRBV7-9,TRBD1,CASSSPGTGSHEQYF
TRBV5-1,TRBD1,CASSADRADTQYF
TRBV5-5,TRBD1,CASSLVSFGTGGTEAFF
TRBV12-3/TRBV12-4,-,CASGEGGSKNIQYF
TRBV12-3/TRBV12-4,-,CASSTHYSAGLKLNEQFF
TRBV20-1,TRBD2,CSAKDSAGGWETQYF
TRBV11-2,TRBD1,CASSLDNRGGYTF
TRBV4-2,-,CASSQDGAYEQYF
TRBV12-3/TRBV12-4,TRBD1,CASSSGGTGGPEGEAFF
TRBV4-2,-,CASSQRGLRETQYF
TRBV5-5,-,CASSTWGQETQYF
TRBV14,-,CASSPTLTDTQYF
TRBV5-1,TRBD1,CASSLGDRPNYGYTF
TRBV28,-,CASSLGGVGEKLFF
TRBV4-1,-,CASSHIGFNEKLFF
TRBV5-5,-,CASSLSGAGNIQYF
TRBV14,TRBD2,CASSQGVSAGDEQFF
TRBV6-1,-,CASSELRAGSLAQYF
TRBV10-3,-,CAITSSYEQYF
TRBV7-7,-,CASSSRRGLGETQYF
TRBV12-3/TRBV12-4,-,CASSGDGATQYF
TRBV5-1,-,CASSNRPGTDTQYF
TRBV5-1,-,CASSSQGAGGTDTQYF
TRBV27,-,CASNRGIRYNEQYF
TRBV10-3,-,CAISSGTQETQYF
TRBV4-2,-,CASSLDPMETEAFF
TRBV29-1,-,CSVGGQGSNEKLFF
TRBV29-1,-,CSVEDTGGPYEQFF
TRBV6-1,-,CASSEVGPGRGNEQFF
TRBV5-1,-,CASAGTLSTDTQYF
TRBV20-1,-,CSASRGHNEKLFF